Presented here are 9 T cell receptor beta chains from one specimen sequenced in a study of blood T cell repertoires in COVID-19. Data came from immunoSEQ multiplex PCR; TCRdb stores just in-frame clones and leaves some out. The profile covers around 97,000 clones, with just over 85% appearing a single time and around 3.2% taken by the ten largest. Sequencing used peripheral blood. The source of these receptors is a human donor in a cohort sampled during active COVID-19.

The CDR3 loop is CASSGLETVRGKAGYTF. The CDR3 bases are TGTGCCAGCAGCGGACTTGAGACGGTCCGAGGGAAAGCTGGCTACACCTTC. This sequence joins TRBV9 and TRBJ1-2; D gene ambiguous. Trimming left V 3 bases short and J 7 bases short, with 25 bases between. CDR3 size: 17 residues. CDR1 is SGDLS and CDR2 is YYNGEE in the germline V gene.

V usage is TRBV5-1 and J usage is TRBJ2-1; 9 bases line up with TRBD1. CDR1 SGHRS and CDR2 YFSETQ come from the germline V gene. CDR3 length equals 15 residues. With V trimmed by 4 bases and J by 7 bases, 9 bases remained unmatched. CDR3 protein: CASSLLQGADNEQFF. CDR3 DNA: TGCGCCAGCAGCCTGTTACAGGGGGCGGATAATGAGCAGTTCTTC. Variable domain in full (rest from reference TRBV5-1 and TRBJ2-1): KAGVTQTPRYLIKTRGQQVTLSCSPISGHRSVSWYQQTPGQGLQFLFEYFSETQRNKGNFPGRFSGRQFSNSRSEMNVSTLELGDSALYLCASSLLQGADNEQFFGPGTRLTVL.

Details on this clone: Other DNA sequences in the same sample also yield this CDR3. The rearrangement uses TRBV18 and TRBJ2-7; TRBD1 aligns across 10 bases. V dropped 4 bases and J dropped 3; count of bases not matched to a gene: 3. Germline CDR1 and CDR2: KGHSH and LQKENI. The CDR3 is made up of 14 amino acids. This chain's CDR3 is CASSLGDRGYEQYF. Written as DNA, the CDR3 is TGTGCCAGCTCACTGGGGGACAGGGGCTACGAGCAGTACTTC.

The rearrangement joins TRBV2 to TRBJ1-2; perhaps TRBD1 as D (6 bases). CDR3 length: 15 amino acids. V shed 7 bases and J shed 3 bases, with 18 bases lying between them. CDR1 and CDR2 (germline): SNHLY, FYNNEI. Here the CDR3 reads CASKGGEGGDYGYTF. As DNA, the CDR3 is TGTGCCAGCAAGGGAGGGGAGGGGGGAGACTATGGCTACACCTTC.

The chain carries TRBV29-1 and TRBJ2-7; D is ambiguous. V lost 8 bases and J 6 bases, leaving 14 bases between the germline ends. Germline values: CDR1 SQVTM, CDR2 ANQGSEA. The CDR3 runs to 11 residues. Here the CDR3 reads CSKSSGGEQYF. The DNA of the CDR3 is TGCAGCAAATCCTCAGGTGGCGAGCAGTACTTC.

The J gene is TRBJ1-6, the V gene TRBV3-1 (or the pseudogene TRBV3-2), with D tentatively TRBD1 (5 bases). The CDR3 is 15 amino acids. V lost 5 bases, J lost 5 bases, and 13 bases lay in between. Per the germline V gene, CDR1 is LGHDT and CDR2 is YNNKEL (reference sequence). The CDR3 loop reads CASSGLGRDNSPLHF. The CDR3 nucleotides are TGTGCCAGCAGCGGTCTGGGCAGGGATAATTCACCCCTCCACTTT.

J is TRBJ1-2 and V is TRBV28; 10 positions match TRBD1. The CDR3 length is 16 residues. The germline CDR1 and CDR2 sequences are MDHEN and SYDVKM. The V and J ends lost 6 bases and 2 bases, in that order; junction bases with no gene match: 9. In DNA, the CDR3 is TGTGCCAGCAGCGACCCCCGGGACAGGGGAAACTATGGCTACACCTTC. This translates into CASSDPRDRGNYGYTF.

V usage is TRBV6-2 or TRBV6-3 and J usage is TRBJ2-3, with 8 bases fitting TRBD2. J lost 3 bases, V lost 6 bases, and 8 bases had no gene match. The CDR3 has 15 residues. Germline CDR1 is MNHEY and CDR2 is SVGEGT. The CDR3: CASSPLLAGTDTQYF. The CDR3 DNA follows: TGTGCCAGCAGCCCCCTTCTAGCGGGTACAGATACGCAGTATTTT.

The chain carries TRBV19 and TRBJ1-2, with 8 bases that match TRBD1. V lost 6 bases to trimming and J lost 4 bases; unmatched junction nucleotides: 10. There are 15 residues in the CDR3. Germline V gives CDR1 LNHDA, CDR2 SQIVND (reference sequence). This chain's CDR3 is CASRSGQGGVYGYTF. The CDR3 nucleotides read TGTGCCAGTAGATCCGGACAGGGTGGCGTCTATGGCTACACCTTC.